This T cell receptor beta chain was found in a study of response to subunit inactivated influenza vaccine (dated by TCRdb to between 2017 and 2018). In the study overall: Deep quantitative T cell receptor repertoire profiling was used in the study to track responses to a trivalent subunit inactivated influenza vaccine. Study-level results and caveats: According to the authors, only a limited number of new T cells may be recruited by each seasonal influenza vaccination.

The library was obtained by RT-PCR. The listed sequencing device is Illumina HiSeq 2500. TCRdb reprocessing: public reads trimmed at Q25 with fastp, clones called with MiXCR, in-frame beta chains kept. Every distinct CDR3 protein forms one entry, paired with its most common genes and DNA. Counted in this sample were hundreds of thousands of distinct CDR3 sequences; roughly 18% of them appeared once. About a tenth of the sample rests with the top ten. As to this clonotype: Its antigen is still unknown. No much larger clone exists at a distance of one base, and base qualities are not known.

The source material was PBMCs from blood, sampled 4 to 6 days after vaccination. This sequence originates from a man between 45 and 60 years old who received an inactivated influenza vaccine. Donor details come from another sample of the same person, matched by shared clones.

The CDR3 region has the sequence CASSSFGRGRTDTQYF. In nucleotides, the sequence is TGCGCCAGCAGCTCATTTGGCAGGGGAAGGACAGATACGCAGTATTTT. Recombination linked TRBV4-1 to TRBJ2-3; TRBD1 is perhaps the D gene, given 6 matching bases. The germline V gene sets CDR1 to MGHRA and CDR2 to YSYEKL. From the cysteine through the phenylalanine, the CDR3 covers 16 amino acids. The kept DNA is CDR3 alone, 48 bases in frame from the first base. At the junction V is shortened by 5 bases and J by 3 bases, with 18 bases in between.